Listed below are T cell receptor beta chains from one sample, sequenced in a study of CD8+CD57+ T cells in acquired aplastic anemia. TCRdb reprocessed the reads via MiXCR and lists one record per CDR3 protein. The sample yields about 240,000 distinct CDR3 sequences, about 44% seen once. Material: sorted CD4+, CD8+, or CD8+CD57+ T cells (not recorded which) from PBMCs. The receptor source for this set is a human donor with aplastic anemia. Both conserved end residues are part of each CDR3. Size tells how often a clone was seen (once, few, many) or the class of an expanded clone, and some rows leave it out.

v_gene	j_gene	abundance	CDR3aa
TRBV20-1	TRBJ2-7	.	CSVRDGKSYEQYF
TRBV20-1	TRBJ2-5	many	CSARVVGSGGAPQETQYF
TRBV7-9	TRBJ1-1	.	CASSSLRGFTEAFF
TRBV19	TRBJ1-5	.	CASSMEPQFRPQHF
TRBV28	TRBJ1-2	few	CASRLETGELYGYTF
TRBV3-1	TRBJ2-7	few	CASSDSGLPYEQYF
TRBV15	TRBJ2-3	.	CATSGTSGGFSDTQYF
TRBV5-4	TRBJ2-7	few	CASSFGTSGSMNEQYF
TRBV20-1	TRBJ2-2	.	CSARSEDSGELFF
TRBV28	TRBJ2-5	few	CASRGQGGNQPQYF
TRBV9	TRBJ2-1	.	CASSGTHEQFF
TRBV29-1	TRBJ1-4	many	CSVAGDRGNEKLFF
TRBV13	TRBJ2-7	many	CASSDRDRGFYEQYF
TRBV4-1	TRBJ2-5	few	CASSQAGTVATQYF
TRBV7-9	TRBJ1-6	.	CASSFHQAADSPLHF
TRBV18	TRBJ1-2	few	CASSPPTGTNYGYTF
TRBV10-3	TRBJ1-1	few	CAISRQENTEAFF
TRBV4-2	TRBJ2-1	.	CASSQEYWTSGDNEQFF
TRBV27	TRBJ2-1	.	CASSFGTGGHNEQFF
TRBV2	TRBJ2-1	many	CASRPTYNEQFF
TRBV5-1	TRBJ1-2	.	CASGLGFYPRTNYGYTF
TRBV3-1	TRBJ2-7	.	CASSQGQGPFYEQYF
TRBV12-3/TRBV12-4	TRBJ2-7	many	CASSRTSGLDYEQYF
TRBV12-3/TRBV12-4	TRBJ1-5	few	CASSFGTAAQPQHF
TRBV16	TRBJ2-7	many	CASSQSGRETTYEQYF
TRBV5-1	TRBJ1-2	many	CASTGDREGRGYTF
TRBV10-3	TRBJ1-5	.	CAISDRCGVRAVLRAGHQHF
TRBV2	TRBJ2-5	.	CASTVGETQYF
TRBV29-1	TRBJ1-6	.	CSVAASAQNSPLHF
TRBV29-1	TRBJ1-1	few	CSVEAGPRNTEAFF
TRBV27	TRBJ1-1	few	CASSPGPRGTEAFF
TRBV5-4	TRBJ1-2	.	CARGQIREGLYGYTF
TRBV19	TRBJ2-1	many	CASSLASNNEQFF
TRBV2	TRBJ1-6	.	CASGWAGGGSPLHF
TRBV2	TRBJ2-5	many	CASSPWTGGSGLKETQYF
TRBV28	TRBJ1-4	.	CASSLDPRGFQEKLFF
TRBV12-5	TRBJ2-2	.	CASGRRGTGELFF
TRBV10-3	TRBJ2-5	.	CAIRPGLAGTTQETQYF
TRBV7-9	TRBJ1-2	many	CASSLASRENYGYTF
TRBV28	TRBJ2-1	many	CASSTGLAGDEQFF
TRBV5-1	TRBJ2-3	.	CASSEQGADTQYF
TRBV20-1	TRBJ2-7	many	CSARDGGSGSSYEQYF
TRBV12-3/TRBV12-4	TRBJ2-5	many	CASSSILAGGHLETQYF
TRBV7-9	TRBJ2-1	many	CASSLEGHEQFF
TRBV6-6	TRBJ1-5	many	CASSYGQSNQPQHF
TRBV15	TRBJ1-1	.	CATSGAKSTEAFF
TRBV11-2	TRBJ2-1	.	CASSSNYRGSYNEQFF
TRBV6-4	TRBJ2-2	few	CASSDSGDRSTGELFF
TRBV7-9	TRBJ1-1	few	CASSIGQGTNTEAFF
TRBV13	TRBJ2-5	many	CASSPTSMWETQYF